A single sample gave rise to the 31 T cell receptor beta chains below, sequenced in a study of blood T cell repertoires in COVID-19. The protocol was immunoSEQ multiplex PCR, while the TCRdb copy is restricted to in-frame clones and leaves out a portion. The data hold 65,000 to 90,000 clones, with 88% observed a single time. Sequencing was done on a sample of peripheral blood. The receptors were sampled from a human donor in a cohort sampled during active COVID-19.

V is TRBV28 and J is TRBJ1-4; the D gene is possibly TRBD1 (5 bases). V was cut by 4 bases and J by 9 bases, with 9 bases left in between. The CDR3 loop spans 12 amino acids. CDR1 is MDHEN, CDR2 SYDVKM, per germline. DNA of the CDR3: TGTGCCAGCAGTTCGACAGACCAAAAACTGTTTTTT. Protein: CASSSTDQKLFF.

The CDR3: CASSFHRGEAFF. CDR3 DNA sequence: TGTGCCAGCAGTTTTCACAGGGGGGAAGCTTTCTTT. This rearrangement joins TRBV28 to TRBJ1-1; 8 bases match TRBD1. This CDR3 is 12 amino acids long. The V segment lost 3 bases and the J segment 8 bases; nucleotides outside the gene matches: 2. Germline values: CDR1 MDHEN, CDR2 SYDVKM.

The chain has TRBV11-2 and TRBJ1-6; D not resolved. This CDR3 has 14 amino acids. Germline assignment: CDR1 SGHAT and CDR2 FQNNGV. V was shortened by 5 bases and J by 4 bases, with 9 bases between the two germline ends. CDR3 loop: CASSPRQYNSPLHF. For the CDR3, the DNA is TGTGCCAGCAGCCCTAGGCAGTATAATTCACCCCTCCACTTT.

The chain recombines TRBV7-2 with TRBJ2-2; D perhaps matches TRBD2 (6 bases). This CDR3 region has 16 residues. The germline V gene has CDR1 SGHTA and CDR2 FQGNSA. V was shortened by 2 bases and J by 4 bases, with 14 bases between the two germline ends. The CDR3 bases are TGTGCCAGCAGCTTAAGCGTCGGAGGGCTCACCGGGGAGCTGTTTTTT. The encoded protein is CASSLSVGGLTGELFF.

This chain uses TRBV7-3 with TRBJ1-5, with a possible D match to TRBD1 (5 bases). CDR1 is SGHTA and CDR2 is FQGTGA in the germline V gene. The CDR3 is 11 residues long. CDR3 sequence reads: CARGGFQPQHF. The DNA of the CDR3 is TGTGCTAGGGGAGGGTTTCAGCCCCAGCATTTT.

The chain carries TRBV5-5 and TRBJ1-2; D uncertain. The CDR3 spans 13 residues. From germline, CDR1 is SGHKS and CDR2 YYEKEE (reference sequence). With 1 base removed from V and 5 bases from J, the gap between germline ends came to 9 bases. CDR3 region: CASSLNLEYGYTF. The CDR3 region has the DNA TGTGCCAGCAGCTTGAATTTAGAATATGGCTACACCTTC.

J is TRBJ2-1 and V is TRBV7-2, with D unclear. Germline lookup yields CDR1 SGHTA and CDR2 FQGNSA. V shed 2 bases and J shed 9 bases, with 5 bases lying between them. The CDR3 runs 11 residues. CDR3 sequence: CASSLTVEQFF. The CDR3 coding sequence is TGTGCCAGCAGCTTAACAGTTGAGCAGTTCTTC.

This CDR3 reads CASPKNRRRGNTIYF. In DNA form, the CDR3 reads TGCGCCAGCCCCAAAAACAGAAGAAGAGGAAACACCATATATTTT. The chain recombines TRBV10-2 with TRBJ1-3; D uncertain. V dropped 8 bases and J dropped 4 bases, with 18 bases sitting between them. Per the germline V gene, CDR1 is WSHSY and CDR2 is SAAADI. The CDR3 extends over 15 amino acids.

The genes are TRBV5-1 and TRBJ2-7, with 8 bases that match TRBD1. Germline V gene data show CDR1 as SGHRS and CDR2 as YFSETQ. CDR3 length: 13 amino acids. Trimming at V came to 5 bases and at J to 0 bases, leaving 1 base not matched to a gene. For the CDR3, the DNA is TGCGCCAGCAGGACAGGGGACTCCTACGAGCAGTACTTC. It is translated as CASRTGDSYEQYF.

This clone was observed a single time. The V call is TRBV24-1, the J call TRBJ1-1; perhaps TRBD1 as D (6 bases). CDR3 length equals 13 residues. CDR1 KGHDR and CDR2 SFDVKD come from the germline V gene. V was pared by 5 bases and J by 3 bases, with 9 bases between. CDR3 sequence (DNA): TGTGCCACCAGTGCCCAGGGGTACACTGAAGCTTTCTTT. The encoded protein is CATSAQGYTEAFF.

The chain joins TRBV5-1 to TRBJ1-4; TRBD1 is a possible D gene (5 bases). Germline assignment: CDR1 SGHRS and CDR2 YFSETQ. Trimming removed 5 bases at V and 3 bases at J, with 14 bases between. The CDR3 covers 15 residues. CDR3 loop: CASSPAWGANEKLFF. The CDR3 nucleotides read TGCGCCAGCAGTCCCGCATGGGGGGCTAATGAAAAACTGTTTTTT.

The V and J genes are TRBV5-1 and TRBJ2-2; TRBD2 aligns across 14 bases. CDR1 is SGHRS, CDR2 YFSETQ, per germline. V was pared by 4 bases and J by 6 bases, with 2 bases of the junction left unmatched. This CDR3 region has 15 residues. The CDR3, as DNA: TGCGCCAGCAGCAGACTAGCGGGAGGGGCCGGGGAGCTGTTTTTT. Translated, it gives CASSRLAGGAGELFF. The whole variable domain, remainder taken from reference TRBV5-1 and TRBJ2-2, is KAGVTQTPRYLIKTRGQQVTLSCSPISGHRSVSWYQQTPGQGLQFLFEYFSETQRNKGNFPGRFSGRQFSNSRSEMNVSTLELGDSALYLCASSRLAGGAGELFFGEGSRLTVL.

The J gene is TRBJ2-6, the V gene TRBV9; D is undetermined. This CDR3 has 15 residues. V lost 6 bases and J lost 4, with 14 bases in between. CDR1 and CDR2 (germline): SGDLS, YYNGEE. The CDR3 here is CASTREVAGANVLTF. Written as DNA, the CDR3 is TGTGCCAGCACGCGAGAGGTTGCCGGGGCCAACGTCCTGACTTTC. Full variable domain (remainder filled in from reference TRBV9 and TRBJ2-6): DSGVTQTPKHLITATGQRVTLRCSPRSGDLSVYWYQQSLDQGLQFLIQYYNGEERAKGNILERFSAQQFPDLHSELNLSSLELGDSALYFCASTREVAGANVLTFGAGSRLTVL.

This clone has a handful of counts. The CDR3, as DNA: TGTGCCAGCAGCTCGGGACTAGCGGGAGGAGAGAACACCGGGGAGCTGTTTTTT. Protein product: CASSSGLAGGENTGELFF. The chain couples TRBV7-7 to TRBJ2-2; the match to TRBD2 covers 15 bases. The CDR3 has 18 residues. Germline-derived CDR1 and CDR2 are SSHAT and FNYEAQ (reference sequence). J lost 1 base, V lost 4 bases, and 4 bases had no gene match.

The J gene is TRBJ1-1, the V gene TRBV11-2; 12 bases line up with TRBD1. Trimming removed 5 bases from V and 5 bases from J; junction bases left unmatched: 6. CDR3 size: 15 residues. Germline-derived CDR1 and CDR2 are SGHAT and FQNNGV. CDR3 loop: CASSIGTGGETEAFF. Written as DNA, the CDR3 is TGTGCCAGCAGCATAGGGACAGGGGGCGAGACTGAAGCTTTCTTT.

The CDR3 DNA reads TGTGCCAGCAGAACTGACAGTTCCTACGAGCAGTACTTC. The encoded protein is CASRTDSSYEQYF. The gene calls are TRBV6-5 and TRBJ2-7, with D perhaps matching TRBD1 (5 bases). Trimming removed 6 bases at V and 1 base at J, with 10 bases between. Germline V gene lookup returns CDR1 MNHEY and CDR2 SVGAGI. CDR3 size: 13 residues.

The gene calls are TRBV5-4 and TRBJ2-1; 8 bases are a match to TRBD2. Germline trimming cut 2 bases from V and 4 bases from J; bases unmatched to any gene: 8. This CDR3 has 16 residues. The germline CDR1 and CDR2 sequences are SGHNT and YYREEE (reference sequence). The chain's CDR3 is CASSFPGTRGYNEQFF. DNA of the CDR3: TGTGCCAGCAGCTTTCCCGGGACTAGGGGATACAATGAGCAGTTCTTC.

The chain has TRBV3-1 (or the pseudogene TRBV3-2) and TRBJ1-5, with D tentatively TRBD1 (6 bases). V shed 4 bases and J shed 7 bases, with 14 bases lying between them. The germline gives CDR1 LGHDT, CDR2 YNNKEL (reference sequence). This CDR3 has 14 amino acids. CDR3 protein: CASSPSAGAQPQHF. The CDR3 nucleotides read TGTGCCAGCAGCCCCTCGGCGGGGGCGCAGCCCCAGCATTTT.

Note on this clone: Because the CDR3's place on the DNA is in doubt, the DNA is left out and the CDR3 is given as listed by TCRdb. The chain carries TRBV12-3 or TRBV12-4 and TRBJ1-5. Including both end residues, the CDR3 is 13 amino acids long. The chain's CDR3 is CASSFLENQPQHF.

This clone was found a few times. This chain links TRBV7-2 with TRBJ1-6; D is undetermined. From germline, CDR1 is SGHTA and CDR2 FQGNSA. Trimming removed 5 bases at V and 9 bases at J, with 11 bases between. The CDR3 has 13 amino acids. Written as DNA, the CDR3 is TGTGCCAGCAGCCCCGCGGCTGTTTCACCCCTCCACTTT. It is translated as CASSPAAVSPLHF.

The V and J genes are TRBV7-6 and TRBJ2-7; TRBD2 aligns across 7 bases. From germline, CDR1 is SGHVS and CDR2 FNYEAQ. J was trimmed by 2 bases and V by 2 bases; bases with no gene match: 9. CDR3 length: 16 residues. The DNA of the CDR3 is TGTGCCAGCAGCTTAACAAAGTCGGGAGGTGCCTACGAGCAGTACTTC. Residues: CASSLTKSGGAYEQYF.

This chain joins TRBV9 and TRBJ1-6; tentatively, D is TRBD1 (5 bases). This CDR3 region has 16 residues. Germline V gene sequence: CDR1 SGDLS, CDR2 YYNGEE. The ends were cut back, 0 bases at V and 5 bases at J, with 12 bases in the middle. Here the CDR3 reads CASSVGGRPNNSPLHF. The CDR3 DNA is TGTGCCAGCAGCGTAGGGGGGAGGCCAAATAATTCACCCCTCCACTTT. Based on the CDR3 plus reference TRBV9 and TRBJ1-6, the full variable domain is DSGVTQTPKHLITATGQRVTLRCSPRSGDLSVYWYQQSLDQGLQFLIQYYNGEERAKGNILERFSAQQFPDLHSELNLSSLELGDSALYFCASSVGGRPNNSPLHFGNGTRLTVT.

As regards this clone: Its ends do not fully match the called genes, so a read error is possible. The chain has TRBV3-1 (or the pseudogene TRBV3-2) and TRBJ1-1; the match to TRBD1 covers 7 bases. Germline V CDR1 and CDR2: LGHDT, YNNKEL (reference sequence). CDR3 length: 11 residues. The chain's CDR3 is CASSDRDDVIF. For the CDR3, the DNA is TGTGCCAGCTCAGACAGGGACGATGTGATCTTT.

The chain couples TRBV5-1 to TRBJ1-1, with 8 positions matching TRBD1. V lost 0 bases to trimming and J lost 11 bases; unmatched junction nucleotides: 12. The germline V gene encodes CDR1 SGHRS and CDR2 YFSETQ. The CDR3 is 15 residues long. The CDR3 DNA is TGCGCCAGCAGCTTGGGTCAGGGGGCAGGGACGTCGGCTTTCTTT. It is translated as CASSLGQGAGTSAFF.

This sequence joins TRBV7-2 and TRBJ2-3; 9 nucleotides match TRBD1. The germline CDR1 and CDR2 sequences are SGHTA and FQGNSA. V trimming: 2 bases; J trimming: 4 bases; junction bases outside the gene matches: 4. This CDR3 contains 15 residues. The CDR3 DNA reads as TGTGCCAGCAGCTTACCGGGACAGGGCTCAGATACGCAGTATTTT. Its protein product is CASSLPGQGSDTQYF.

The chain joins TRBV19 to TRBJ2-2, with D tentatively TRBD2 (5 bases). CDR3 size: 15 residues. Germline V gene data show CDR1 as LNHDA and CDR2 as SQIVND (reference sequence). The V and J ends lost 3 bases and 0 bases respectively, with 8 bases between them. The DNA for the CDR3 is TGTGCCAGTAGTATTCACGGGACGAACACCGGGGAGCTGTTTTTT. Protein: CASSIHGTNTGELFF.

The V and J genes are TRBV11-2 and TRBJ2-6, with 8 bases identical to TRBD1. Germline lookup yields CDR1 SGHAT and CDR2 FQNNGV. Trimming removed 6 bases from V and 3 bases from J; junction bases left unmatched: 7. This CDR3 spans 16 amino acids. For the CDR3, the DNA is TGTGCCAGCAGATTCCAGGGGGCGATTGGGGCCAACGTCCTGACTTTC. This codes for CASRFQGAIGANVLTF.

In DNA form, the CDR3 reads TGTGCCAGCAGCTTACAGGCGGGGGGCGAGCAGTACTTC. It translates to CASSLQAGGEQYF. The chain recombines TRBV7-9 with TRBJ2-7, with TRBD2 matching over 8 bases. V lost 2 bases, J lost 6 bases, and 3 bases stayed unmatched. CDR3 size: 13 residues. Germline assignment: CDR1 SEHNR and CDR2 FQNEAQ (reference sequence).

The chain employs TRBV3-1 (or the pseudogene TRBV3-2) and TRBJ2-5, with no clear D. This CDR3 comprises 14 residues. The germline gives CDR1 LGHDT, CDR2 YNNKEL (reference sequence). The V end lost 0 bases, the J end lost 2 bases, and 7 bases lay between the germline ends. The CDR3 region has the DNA TGTGCCAGCAGCCAAGAATACGGGCAAGAGACCCAGTACTTC. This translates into CASSQEYGQETQYF.

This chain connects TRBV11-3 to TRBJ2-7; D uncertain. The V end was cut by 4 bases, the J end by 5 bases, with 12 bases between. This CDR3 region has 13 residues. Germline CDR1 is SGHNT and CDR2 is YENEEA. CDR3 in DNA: TGTGCCAGCAGCTCCGGCAGGCTCGACGAGCAGTACTTC. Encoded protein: CASSSGRLDEQYF. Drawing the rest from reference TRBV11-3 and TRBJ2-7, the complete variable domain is EAGVVQSPRYKIIEKKQPVAFWCNPISGHNTLYWYLQNLGQGPELLIRYENEEAVDDSQLPKDRFSAERLKGVDSTLKIQPAELGDSAVYLCASSSGRLDEQYFGPGTRLTVT.

The CDR3 DNA reads as TGTGCCAGCAGAGTTTCGGGAGTTTATGGCTACACCTTC. Its protein product is CASRVSGVYGYTF. The chain joins TRBV3-1 (or the pseudogene TRBV3-2) to TRBJ1-2, with D hard to call. V shed 6 bases and J shed 5 bases, with 13 bases lying between them. The CDR3 spans 13 residues. Germline assignment: CDR1 LGHDT and CDR2 YNNKEL (reference sequence).